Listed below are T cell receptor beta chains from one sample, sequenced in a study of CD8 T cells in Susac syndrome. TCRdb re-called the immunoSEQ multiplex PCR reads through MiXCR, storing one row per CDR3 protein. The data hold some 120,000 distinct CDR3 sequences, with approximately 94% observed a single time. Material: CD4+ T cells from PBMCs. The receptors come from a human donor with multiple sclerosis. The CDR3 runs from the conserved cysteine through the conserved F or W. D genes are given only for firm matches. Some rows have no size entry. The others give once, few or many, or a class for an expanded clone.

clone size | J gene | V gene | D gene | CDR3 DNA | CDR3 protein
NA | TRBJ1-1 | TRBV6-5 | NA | TGTGCCAGCAGTTACTCTCCCCAGAACACTGAAGCTTTCTTT | CASSYSPQNTEAFF
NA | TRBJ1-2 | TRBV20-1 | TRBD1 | TGCAGTGCTAGACAAGGACAGGGGCTTAACTATGGCTACACCTTC | CSARQGQGLNYGYTF
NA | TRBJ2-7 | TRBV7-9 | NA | TGTGCCAGCACTTGGGGCAGCACCACTGGGGAAGAGCAGTACTTC | CASTWGSTTGEEQYF
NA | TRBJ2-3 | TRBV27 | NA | TGTGCCAGCATGAGGCAGGGCGGAGATACGCAGTATTTT | CASMRQGGDTQYF
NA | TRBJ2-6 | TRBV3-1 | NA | TGTGCCAGCAGCCTCATCGGGGATTCTGGGGCCAACGTCCTGACTTTC | CASSLIGDSGANVLTF
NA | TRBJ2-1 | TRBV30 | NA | TGTGCCTGGAGTGTACGTAGGGAAAATGAGCAGTTCTTC | CAWSVRRENEQFF
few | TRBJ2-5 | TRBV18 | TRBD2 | TGTGCCAGCTCACCAGGGGGGGAAGAGACCCAGTACTTC | CASSPGGEETQYF
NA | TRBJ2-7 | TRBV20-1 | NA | TGCAGTGCTAGGCCCCCCCGGGGGATTTACGAGCAGTACTTC | CSARPPRGIYEQYF
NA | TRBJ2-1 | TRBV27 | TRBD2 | TGTGCCAGCAGTCCTATCGGACTAGCGAGGGGTAATGAGCAGTTCTTC | CASSPIGLARGNEQFF
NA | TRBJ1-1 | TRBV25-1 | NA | TGTGCCAGCAGTGAAAGGGGGGCCACTGAAGCTTTCTTT | CASSERGATEAFF
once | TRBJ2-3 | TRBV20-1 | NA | TGCAGTGCCCCGCGCTCGGACAGCAACACAGATACGCAGTATTTT | CSAPRSDSNTDTQYF
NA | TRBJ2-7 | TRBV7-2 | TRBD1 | TGTGCCAGCAGCTCCCCGGACAGGGTCGAGCAGTACTTC | CASSSPDRVEQYF
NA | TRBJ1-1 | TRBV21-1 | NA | TGTGCCTTTCCGGCGGGACAGGGGGCGAACACTGAAGCTTTCTTT | CAFPAGQGANTEAFF
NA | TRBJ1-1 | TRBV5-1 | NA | TGCGCCAGCAGCTTGGGTGTGTCGGGGGCCCGCACTGAAGCTTTCTTT | CASSLGVSGARTEAFF